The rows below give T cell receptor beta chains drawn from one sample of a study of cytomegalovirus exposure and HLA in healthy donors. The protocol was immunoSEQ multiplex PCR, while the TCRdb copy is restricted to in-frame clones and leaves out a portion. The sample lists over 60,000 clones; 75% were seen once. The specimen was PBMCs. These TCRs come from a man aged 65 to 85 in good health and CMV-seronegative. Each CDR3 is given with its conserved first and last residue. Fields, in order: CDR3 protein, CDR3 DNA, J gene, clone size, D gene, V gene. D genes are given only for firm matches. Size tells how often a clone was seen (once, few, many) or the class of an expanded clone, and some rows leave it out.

CDR3aa: CASSLNPGFGEQFF; CDR3nt: TGTGCCAGCAGCTTAAACCCAGGGTTTGGGGAGCAGTTCTTC; j_gene: TRBJ2-1; abundance: -; d_gene: -; v_gene: TRBV5-5
CDR3aa: CASSSGTGMGSSPLHF; CDR3nt: TGTGCCAGCAGTTCCGGGACAGGGATGGGTAGTTCACCCCTCCACTTT; j_gene: TRBJ1-6; abundance: -; d_gene: TRBD1; v_gene: TRBV6-5
CDR3aa: CASSSRGHGGVTLHF; CDR3nt: TGTGCCAGCAGTTCCCGGGGCCACGGGGGAGTGACCCTCCACTTT; j_gene: TRBJ1-6; abundance: few; d_gene: -; v_gene: TRBV6-5
CDR3aa: CASSQGRLNEQFF; CDR3nt: TGCGCCAGCAGCCAAGGCAGGCTCAATGAGCAGTTCTTC; j_gene: TRBJ2-1; abundance: few; d_gene: -; v_gene: TRBV4-3
CDR3aa: CASSPTRLAGLNEQFF; CDR3nt: TGTGCCAGCAGCCCTACGAGACTAGCGGGATTAAATGAGCAGTTCTTC; j_gene: TRBJ2-1; abundance: -; d_gene: TRBD2; v_gene: TRBV11-2
CDR3aa: CASSKIPGQGGEQYF; CDR3nt: TGCGCCAGCAGCAAAATTCCGGGACAGGGTGGCGAGCAGTACTTC; j_gene: TRBJ2-7; abundance: -; d_gene: TRBD1; v_gene: TRBV5-1
CDR3aa: CASSSGQGLGNEKLFF; CDR3nt: TGTGCCAGCAGTTCGGGACAGGGACTGGGTAATGAAAAACTGTTTTTT; j_gene: TRBJ1-4; abundance: -; d_gene: TRBD1; v_gene: TRBV28
CDR3aa: CASSFWTGEAFF; CDR3nt: TGTGCCAGCAGCTTCTGGACAGGGGAGGCTTTCTTT; j_gene: TRBJ1-1; abundance: -; d_gene: TRBD1; v_gene: TRBV7-2
CDR3aa: CASSLYDNSGNTIYF; CDR3nt: TGTGCCAGCAGCTTATACGACAACTCTGGAAACACCATATATTTT; j_gene: TRBJ1-3; abundance: once; d_gene: -; v_gene: TRBV7-9
CDR3aa: CASSIRTEYSYEQYF; CDR3nt: TGTGCCAGTAGTATCAGGACAGAATACTCCTACGAGCAGTACTTC; j_gene: TRBJ2-7; abundance: once; d_gene: -; v_gene: TRBV19
CDR3aa: CASSYTGQETQYF; CDR3nt: TGTGCCAGCAGTTACACAGGACAAGAGACCCAGTACTTC; j_gene: TRBJ2-5; abundance: -; d_gene: -; v_gene: TRBV6-6
CDR3aa: CASSPRGTGTGGEKLFF; CDR3nt: TGTGCCAGCAGCCCTAGGGGGACAGGGACTGGTGGTGAAAAACTGTTTTTT; j_gene: TRBJ1-4; abundance: once; d_gene: TRBD1; v_gene: TRBV7-9
CDR3aa: CASSLSGEETQYF; CDR3nt: TGTGCCAGCAGCTTATCCGGGGAAGAGACCCAGTACTTC; j_gene: TRBJ2-5; abundance: -; d_gene: -; v_gene: TRBV11-2
CDR3aa: CASSYSGQDEAFF; CDR3nt: TGTGCCAGCAGTTACTCCGGACAGGATGAAGCTTTCTTT; j_gene: TRBJ1-1; abundance: -; d_gene: TRBD1; v_gene: TRBV6-6
CDR3aa: CASSILHGTQYF; CDR3nt: TGTGCCAGTAGTATCCTTCACGGTACGCAGTATTTT; j_gene: TRBJ2-3; abundance: -; d_gene: -; v_gene: TRBV19
CDR3aa: CASSPQERNQPQHF; CDR3nt: TGTGCCAGCTCACCTCAAGAGCGCAATCAGCCCCAGCATTTT; j_gene: TRBJ1-5; abundance: -; d_gene: -; v_gene: TRBV18
CDR3aa: CASSGTSGEYEQYF; CDR3nt: TGTGCCAGCAGTGGGACTAGCGGGGAATACGAGCAGTACTTC; j_gene: TRBJ2-7; abundance: -; d_gene: TRBD2; v_gene: TRBV2
CDR3aa: CASSLLPGSGEKLFF; CDR3nt: TGTGCCAGCAGTCTCCTCCCGGGGTCCGGTGAAAAACTGTTTTTT; j_gene: TRBJ1-4; abundance: few; d_gene: -; v_gene: TRBV6-5
CDR3aa: CASSFSLSGANVLTF; CDR3nt: TGTGCCAGCAGCTTTTCCTTATCTGGGGCCAACGTCCTGACTTTC; j_gene: TRBJ2-6; abundance: -; d_gene: -; v_gene: TRBV7-2
CDR3aa: CATLPLTGIFGQPQHF; CDR3nt: TGTGCCACCCTCCCCCTTACAGGGATTTTTGGGCAGCCCCAGCATTTT; j_gene: TRBJ1-5; abundance: -; d_gene: -; v_gene: TRBV28
CDR3aa: CASSFSRASGINEQFF; CDR3nt: TGTGCCAGCAGCTTCTCGCGGGCTAGCGGGATTAATGAGCAGTTCTTC; j_gene: TRBJ2-1; abundance: -; d_gene: TRBD2; v_gene: TRBV7-6
CDR3aa: CASSEGHSGGAYEQYF; CDR3nt: TGTGCCAGCAGTGAGGGGCATAGCGGGGGGGCCTACGAGCAGTACTTC; j_gene: TRBJ2-7; abundance: -; d_gene: TRBD2; v_gene: TRBV6-1
CDR3aa: CSVPAGQSYGYTF; CDR3nt: TGCAGCGTCCCGGCGGGGCAAAGTTATGGCTACACCTTC; j_gene: TRBJ1-2; abundance: -; d_gene: -; v_gene: TRBV29-1
CDR3aa: CASGGQGANQPQHF; CDR3nt: TGTGCCAGTGGGGGACAGGGGGCCAATCAGCCCCAGCATTTT; j_gene: TRBJ1-5; abundance: -; d_gene: TRBD1; v_gene: TRBV19
CDR3aa: CASSPPWREGTDTQYF; CDR3nt: TGTGCCAGCTCACCTCCATGGCGGGAGGGCACAGATACGCAGTATTTT; j_gene: TRBJ2-3; abundance: -; d_gene: TRBD2; v_gene: TRBV18
CDR3aa: CASRHKGGLRDTEAFF; CDR3nt: TGTGCCAGTAGGCATAAGGGCGGGTTACGGGACACTGAAGCTTTCTTT; j_gene: TRBJ1-1; abundance: -; d_gene: -; v_gene: TRBV19
CDR3aa: CASSLAGRAADTQYF; CDR3nt: TGTGCCAGCAGCTTGGCGGGGAGGGCAGCAGATACGCAGTATTTT; j_gene: TRBJ2-3; abundance: -; d_gene: TRBD2; v_gene: TRBV5-5
CDR3aa: CASSEGEGIRTDTQYF; CDR3nt: TGTGCCAGCAGTGAAGGGGAGGGGATCAGAACAGATACGCAGTATTTT; j_gene: TRBJ2-3; abundance: -; d_gene: TRBD2; v_gene: TRBV2
CDR3aa: CASIEGGPRNEQFF; CDR3nt: TGTGCCAGCATCGAGGGGGGGCCTAGGAATGAGCAGTTCTTC; j_gene: TRBJ2-1; abundance: -; d_gene: -; v_gene: TRBV28
CDR3aa: CASSFSGHQPQHF; CDR3nt: TGTGCCAGCAGTTTCTCTGGCCATCAGCCCCAGCATTTT; j_gene: TRBJ1-5; abundance: -; d_gene: -; v_gene: TRBV6-5
CDR3aa: CAWTPGGSANVLTF; CDR3nt: TGTGCCTGGACGCCAGGAGGGTCGGCCAACGTCCTGACTTTC; j_gene: TRBJ2-6; abundance: -; d_gene: -; v_gene: TRBV30
CDR3aa: CASSHGSRNTEAFF; CDR3nt: TGTGCCAGCAGTCACGGTTCGAGGAACACTGAAGCTTTCTTT; j_gene: TRBJ1-1; abundance: few; d_gene: -; v_gene: TRBV6-6
CDR3aa: CASSAGTGARGELFF; CDR3nt: TGCGCCAGCAGCGCAGGGACAGGGGCCCGAGGGGAGCTGTTTTTT; j_gene: TRBJ2-2; abundance: -; d_gene: TRBD1; v_gene: TRBV4-3
CDR3aa: CASRQGTNEQYF; CDR3nt: TGTGCCAGCAGACAGGGTACTAACGAGCAGTACTTC; j_gene: TRBJ2-7; abundance: -; d_gene: -; v_gene: TRBV7-2
CDR3aa: CASSQGSGSSYNEQFF; CDR3nt: TGTGCCAGCAGCCAGGGCAGCGGGAGTTCCTACAATGAGCAGTTCTTC; j_gene: TRBJ2-1; abundance: -; d_gene: TRBD2; v_gene: TRBV7-9
CDR3aa: CASSYGQGGGYTF; CDR3nt: TGTGCCAGCAGTTACGGACAGGGTGGCGGCTACACCTTC; j_gene: TRBJ1-2; abundance: -; d_gene: TRBD1; v_gene: TRBV6-6
CDR3aa: CASSLAPGLALGEQYF; CDR3nt: TGTGCCAGCAGCTTAGCGCCGGGACTAGCTTTAGGCGAGCAGTACTTC; j_gene: TRBJ2-7; abundance: few; d_gene: TRBD2; v_gene: TRBV7-8
CDR3aa: CASSEPGGPNTQYF; CDR3nt: TGCGCCAGCAGTGAGCCGGGAGGGCCGAATACGCAGTATTTT; j_gene: TRBJ2-3; abundance: few; d_gene: TRBD2; v_gene: TRBV10-2
CDR3aa: CASREGLVETQYF; CDR3nt: TGTGCCAGCAGGGAGGGGCTGGTGGAGACCCAGTACTTC; j_gene: TRBJ2-5; abundance: -; d_gene: -; v_gene: TRBV28
CDR3aa: CASSLGGFEQYF; CDR3nt: TGTGCCAGCAGCTTAGGCGGGTTCGAGCAGTACTTC; j_gene: TRBJ2-7; abundance: -; d_gene: -; v_gene: TRBV13
CDR3aa: CASSLEQVQRGNQPQHF; CDR3nt: TGCGCCAGCAGCTTGGAACAGGTCCAACGGGGCAATCAGCCCCAGCATTTT; j_gene: TRBJ1-5; abundance: once; d_gene: -; v_gene: TRBV5-1
CDR3aa: CASSSGRDYTYGYTF; CDR3nt: TGTGCCAGCAGTTCGGGCAGGGATTATACCTATGGCTACACCTTC; j_gene: TRBJ1-2; abundance: -; d_gene: -; v_gene: TRBV27
CDR3aa: CASSYGTSGGAGEQYF; CDR3nt: TGTGCCAGCAGTTACGGTACTAGCGGGGGGGCCGGGGAGCAGTACTTC; j_gene: TRBJ2-7; abundance: -; d_gene: TRBD2; v_gene: TRBV6-5
CDR3aa: CASSLEVSGSGGELFF; CDR3nt: TGTGCCAGCAGTTTGGAGGTTAGCGGGTCCGGCGGGGAGCTGTTTTTT; j_gene: TRBJ2-2; abundance: -; d_gene: TRBD2; v_gene: TRBV6-6
CDR3aa: CASSWQGLGETQYF; CDR3nt: TGTGCCAGCAGTTGGCAGGGTCTGGGGGAGACCCAGTACTTC; j_gene: TRBJ2-5; abundance: -; d_gene: -; v_gene: TRBV6-5
CDR3aa: CASSAPRTGNYGYTF; CDR3nt: TGTGCCAGCAGCGCCCCTCGGACAGGGAACTATGGCTACACCTTC; j_gene: TRBJ1-2; abundance: -; d_gene: TRBD1; v_gene: TRBV5-6
CDR3aa: CASSLDGETNYGYTF; CDR3nt: TGTGCCAGCAGCTTAGATGGAGAAACTAACTATGGCTACACCTTC; j_gene: TRBJ1-2; abundance: -; d_gene: -; v_gene: TRBV7-9
CDR3aa: CASRATGSYEQYF; CDR3nt: TGTGCCAGCAGGGCCACAGGCTCCTACGAGCAGTACTTC; j_gene: TRBJ2-7; abundance: -; d_gene: -; v_gene: TRBV6-1
CDR3aa: CASSPTSGRAGETQYF; CDR3nt: TGCGCCAGCAGCCCGACTAGCGGGAGGGCCGGAGAGACCCAGTACTTC; j_gene: TRBJ2-5; abundance: -; d_gene: TRBD2; v_gene: TRBV5-1
CDR3aa: CASSTGQSQETQYF; CDR3nt: TGTGCCAGTAGTACCGGACAGAGCCAAGAGACCCAGTACTTC; j_gene: TRBJ2-5; abundance: -; d_gene: -; v_gene: TRBV19
CDR3aa: CSVQGDEDTEAFF; CDR3nt: TGCAGCGTACAGGGAGATGAGGACACTGAAGCTTTCTTT; j_gene: TRBJ1-1; abundance: -; d_gene: -; v_gene: TRBV29-1
CDR3aa: CASSESSSGPKGRTDTQYF; CDR3nt: TGCGCCAGCAGTGAGTCTTCCAGCGGGCCAAAGGGGCGCACAGATACGCAGTATTTT; j_gene: TRBJ2-3; abundance: few; d_gene: -; v_gene: TRBV10-1
CDR3aa: CASSPTKGAVIGNPEAFF; CDR3nt: TGTGCCAGCAGCCCTACTAAAGGGGCAGTAATAGGTAACCCTGAAGCTTTCTTT; j_gene: TRBJ1-1; abundance: -; d_gene: -; v_gene: TRBV5-4
CDR3aa: CASNIYQGNNSPLHF; CDR3nt: TGTGCCAGCAATATTTATCAGGGCAATAATTCACCCCTCCACTTT; j_gene: TRBJ1-6; abundance: -; d_gene: -; v_gene: TRBV28
CDR3aa: CASILLGGVANYGYTF; CDR3nt: TGTGCCAGCATCCTCTTGGGAGGGGTGGCCAACTATGGCTACACCTTC; j_gene: TRBJ1-2; abundance: -; d_gene: -; v_gene: TRBV7-9
CDR3aa: CASSVPTANYGYTF; CDR3nt: TGTGCCAGCAGCGTACCGACAGCTAACTATGGCTACACCTTC; j_gene: TRBJ1-2; abundance: -; d_gene: -; v_gene: TRBV11-2
CDR3aa: CASSSLGGTVQETQYF; CDR3nt: TGCGCCAGCAGCTCCCTGGGAGGGACTGTACAAGAGACCCAGTACTTC; j_gene: TRBJ2-5; abundance: once; d_gene: TRBD2; v_gene: TRBV5-1